This entry concerns a single T cell receptor beta chain. The junction differs from germline at one of its ends, possibly a read error. RNA was extracted with the RNeasy kit, and a quantity of about 0.45 to 1 ug was reverse transcribed using random hexamers. TCRdb redid the calling of the immunoSEQ multiplex PCR reads with MiXCR, one entry per CDR3 protein. The table lists around 160,000 distinct CDR3 sequences, around 95% of them singletons, with 0.11% to 0.15% in the top ten. This specimen belongs to a study of CD8 T cells in Susac syndrome. CDR3 length equals 12 residues. The germline V gene encodes CDR1 SNHLY and CDR2 FYNNEI.

Sequencing used CD4+ T cells from PBMCs. The chain employs TRBV2 and TRBJ2-7, with 9 bases aligning to TRBD2. The sequence derives from a human donor in good health. DNA of the CDR3: TGTGCCAGCACTAGCGGGGTCACAAGGAGGGACTTC. It is translated as CASTSGVTRRDF.